These 20 T cell receptor beta chains were all obtained from the same sample, sequenced in a study of Ad26.COV2.S vaccination and SARS-CoV-2 variants. The treatment was: around 19 received Ad26.COV2.S at low or high dose, single or two shots; about 5 received placebo; per-sample allocation not given. Sampling was performed 63 days after the first vaccine or placebo injection. Clones were sequenced by immunoSEQ multiplex PCR, and TCRdb holds only the in-frame ones, with some missing. The sample contains 300,000 to 400,000 clones, around 90% of which appear only once. Source: peripheral blood, taken in a trial of Ad26.COV2.S vaccine versus placebo. The receptor set was obtained from a person between 18 and 60 years old who received the Ad26.COV2.S COVID-19 vaccine or a placebo.

J is TRBJ2-5 and V is TRBV25-1; D is ambiguous. CDR3 size: 15 residues. V dropped 10 bases and J dropped 5 bases, with 23 bases sitting between them. CDR1 is MGHDK and CDR2 is SYGVNS in the germline V gene. The CDR3: CATSGTPGFRETQYF. The CDR3 bases are TGTGCCACCTCTGGCACTCCGGGCTTTAGGGAGACCCAGTACTTC. The entire variable domain, with the rest obtained from reference TRBV25-1 and TRBJ2-5, is as follows: EADIYQTPRYLVIGTGKKITLECSQTMGHDKMYWYQQDPGMELHLIHYSYGVNSTEKGDLSSESTVSRIRTEHFPLTLESARPSHTSQYLCATSGTPGFRETQYFGPGTRLLVL.

V usage is TRBV18 and J usage is TRBJ1-2, with a possible D match to TRBD1 (6 bases). CDR3 length equals 12 residues. V lost 3 bases and J 10 bases, leaving 12 bases between the germline ends. Germline V gene lookup returns CDR1 KGHSH and CDR2 LQKENI. CDR3 amino acids: CASSPSDRHYTF. The CDR3 DNA reads TGTGCCAGCTCACCTTCTGACAGGCACTACACCTTC. The entire variable domain, with the rest obtained from reference TRBV18 and TRBJ1-2, is as follows: NAGVMQNPRHLVRRRGQEARLRCSPMKGHSHVYWYRQLPEEGLKFMVYLQKENIIDESGMPKERFSAEFPKEGPSILRIQQVVRGDSAAYFCASSPSDRHYTFGSGTRLTVV.

The chain links TRBV20-1 to TRBJ1-4; D is perhaps TRBD1 (6 bases). This CDR3 has 11 residues. Germline CDR1 is DFQATT and CDR2 is SNEGSKA (reference sequence). V gave up 8 bases and J gave up 6 bases, with 10 bases separating them. The CDR3 sequence: CSSYRDEKLFF. The CDR3 DNA reads as TGCAGTTCTTACAGGGATGAAAAACTGTTTTTT.

The V and J genes are TRBV19 and TRBJ1-1; D not resolved. CDR1 LNHDA and CDR2 SQIVND come from the germline V gene (reference sequence). Trimming removed 7 bases at V and 1 base at J, with 7 bases between. The length of the CDR3 is 12 residues. As DNA, the CDR3 is TGTGCCAGTACCTGGACGAACACTGAAGCTTTCTTT. Amino acids: CASTWTNTEAFF. The whole variable domain, filled in from reference TRBV19 and TRBJ1-1, reads DGGITQSPKYLFRKEGQNVTLSCEQNLNHDAMYWYRQDPGQGLRLIYYSQIVNDFQKGDIAEGYSVSREKKESFPLTVTSAQKNPTAFYLCASTWTNTEAFFGQGTRLTVV.

In DNA, the CDR3 is TGTGCCTGGAGTGGGGGGGGTTTGGAGACCCAGTACTTC. It specifies CAWSGGGLETQYF. The genes are TRBV30 and TRBJ2-5; 7 positions match TRBD2. The CDR3 loop spans 13 amino acids. The ends lost 1 base at V and 5 bases at J; junction bases unmatched: 4. Germline assignment: CDR1 GTSNPN and CDR2 SVGIG (reference sequence).

The chain couples TRBV7-9 to TRBJ1-1, with D uncertain. This CDR3 has 12 amino acids. Germline CDR1 is SEHNR and CDR2 is FQNEAQ (reference sequence). Trimming left V 6 bases short and J 6 bases short, with 11 bases between. The CDR3 protein is CASSWEGPEAFF. The CDR3 bases are TGTGCCAGCAGTTGGGAGGGTCCTGAAGCTTTCTTT.

V usage is TRBV10-1 and J usage is TRBJ2-2; D tentatively fits TRBD1 or TRBD2 (5 bases each). Germline assignment: CDR1 WNHNN and CDR2 SYGVQD (reference sequence). V was pared by 8 bases and J by 8 bases, with 21 bases between. The CDR3 covers 15 residues. The CDR3: CASRRNGLWGGELFF. CDR3 DNA: TGCGCCAGCCGTCGAAATGGGCTCTGGGGGGGGGAGCTGTTTTTT.

The chain couples TRBV19 to TRBJ1-2, with 7 bases matching TRBD1. Trimming at V came to 7 bases and at J to 2 bases, leaving 7 bases not matched to a gene. The CDR3 extends over 14 amino acids. CDR1 is LNHDA, CDR2 SQIVND, per germline (reference sequence). CDR3 in amino acids: CASNTRGQNYGYTF. CDR3 DNA sequence: TGTGCCAGTAACACAAGGGGACAGAACTATGGCTACACCTTC. Full variable domain (rest looked up from reference TRBV19 and TRBJ1-2): DGGITQSPKYLFRKEGQNVTLSCEQNLNHDAMYWYRQDPGQGLRLIYYSQIVNDFQKGDIAEGYSVSREKKESFPLTVTSAQKNPTAFYLCASNTRGQNYGYTFGSGTRLTVV.

This clone appeared a few times. The chain links TRBV6-5 to TRBJ2-7; D may be TRBD2 (5 bases). From germline, CDR1 is MNHEY and CDR2 SVGAGI. The ends were cut back, 8 bases at V and 0 bases at J, with 14 bases in the middle. This CDR3 contains 14 residues. CDR3 region: CASGKETNSYEQYF. The CDR3 bases are TGTGCCAGCGGCAAAGAGACTAACTCCTACGAGCAGTACTTC.

CDR3 amino acids: CASSPGNQETQYF. The CDR3 DNA is TGTGCCAGCAGCCCCGGGAACCAAGAGACCCAGTACTTC. The V call is TRBV11-3, the J call TRBJ2-5; possibly TRBD2 for D (5 bases). CDR1 is SGHNT, CDR2 YENEEA, per germline. The CDR3 has 13 residues. The V gene lost 5 bases and the J gene lost 0 bases, with 7 bases spanning the gap. Supplemented by reference TRBV11-3 and TRBJ2-5, the full variable domain reads EAGVVQSPRYKIIEKKQPVAFWCNPISGHNTLYWYLQNLGQGPELLIRYENEEAVDDSQLPKDRFSAERLKGVDSTLKIQPAELGDSAVYLCASSPGNQETQYFGPGTRLLVL.

The J gene is TRBJ2-1, the V gene TRBV6-2 or TRBV6-3; 12 nucleotides agree with TRBD2. J gave up 14 bases and V 5 bases, and 1 base lay outside the gene matches. CDR1 MNHEY and CDR2 SVGEGT come from the germline V gene. This CDR3 has 11 residues. The CDR3 region has the DNA TGTGCCAGCAGTCTAGCGGGGGGGAAGTTCTTC. This codes for CASSLAGGKFF.

The J gene is TRBJ2-7, the V gene TRBV21-1; TRBD1 is the table's D call, not checked against the DNA. TRBV21-1 is a documented pseudogene. The CDR3 length is 15 residues. DNA of the CDR3: TGTGCCAGCAGCGCTCATTACAGTCCCTCCTACGAGCAGTACTTC. It translates to CASSAHYSPSYEQYF.

This chain uses TRBV6-1 with TRBJ1-2; D is possibly TRBD1 (5 bases). The CDR3 is 17 amino acids. Germline values: CDR1 MNHNS, CDR2 SASEGT. V gave up 3 bases and J gave up 7 bases, with 24 bases separating them. DNA of the CDR3: TGTGCCAGCAGTGATTTATCGACTCGCAGGGTGAGGGGTGGCTACACCTTC. It is translated as CASSDLSTRRVRGGYTF.

In DNA, the CDR3 is TGTGCCAGCTCCGGGCAGGATCGCTACGAGCAGTACTTC. Its protein product is CASSGQDRYEQYF. The chain carries TRBV27 and TRBJ2-7; D remains ambiguous. Germline CDR1 reads MNHEY; CDR2 reads SMNVEV (reference sequence). This CDR3 is built from 13 residues. V was shortened by 8 bases and J by 3 bases, with 14 bases between the two germline ends.

This chain links TRBV29-1 with TRBJ1-1, with D uncertain. V was pared by 7 bases and J by 0 bases, with 9 bases between. Germline CDR1 reads SQVTM; CDR2 reads ANQGSEA. This CDR3 comprises 12 residues. CDR3 sequence: CSGVTVNTEAFF. CDR3 nucleotide sequence: TGCAGCGGGGTAACAGTGAACACTGAAGCTTTCTTT.

CDR3 loop: CASSYVSGRHPYQETQYF. DNA for the CDR3: TGTGCCAGCAGTTACGTATCGGGACGCCACCCGTACCAAGAGACCCAGTACTTC. The genes are TRBV6-2 or TRBV6-3 and TRBJ2-5; D might be TRBD1 or TRBD2, each matching 5 bases. Trimming took 2 bases from V and 0 from J, leaving 19 bases between them. The germline gives CDR1 MNHEY, CDR2 SVGEGT. The CDR3 has 18 amino acids.

This clone has a single count. The V call is TRBV5-5, the J call TRBJ2-7, with D maybe TRBD1 (5 bases). Germline assignment: CDR1 SGHKS and CDR2 YYEKEE (reference sequence). The CDR3 length is 15 residues. Trimming left V 3 bases short and J 0 bases short, with 13 bases between. The CDR3 DNA reads as TGTGCCAGCAGCTGGGATGACAGTCTCTCCTACGAGCAGTACTTC. It codes for CASSWDDSLSYEQYF.

Regarding this clone: Other DNA variants within this sample encode the same CDR3. The gene calls are TRBV5-1 and TRBJ1-2; weak D call: TRBD1 (5 bases). Germline V gene data show CDR1 as SGHRS and CDR2 as YFSETQ. This CDR3 is 13 amino acids long. V was cut by 0 bases and J by 6 bases, with 9 bases left in between. The CDR3 nucleotides are TGCGCCAGCAGCTTGGCTGGGGACGATGGCTACACCTTC. Translated, it gives CASSLAGDDGYTF.

This clone was detected a few times. The V and J genes are TRBV19 and TRBJ1-2, with TRBD1 identical over 9 bases. The germline gives CDR1 LNHDA, CDR2 SQIVND (reference sequence). The CDR3 spans 13 residues. With V trimmed by 6 bases and J by 7 bases, 6 bases remained unmatched. CDR3 bases: TGTGCCAGTAGCCCGGGACAGGGAGTTGGCTACACCTTC. This encodes CASSPGQGVGYTF.

The sample holds a few counts of this clone. As DNA, the CDR3 is TGTGCCAGCAGTGGGACTAGCTTCGATACGCAGTATTTT. As protein: CASSGTSFDTQYF. This chain joins TRBV2 and TRBJ2-3; TRBD2 aligns across 8 bases. Losses at the gene ends were 4 bases for V and 6 bases for J; bases not matched to a gene: 3. CDR3 length: 13 amino acids. Germline assignment: CDR1 SNHLY and CDR2 FYNNEI.